This T cell receptor (beta chain) was captured by sequencing in a study of OX40 agonist ivuxolimab in advanced cancers. With regard to the full study: The costimulatory receptor OX40 (CD134) was targeted by ivuxolimab, a fully human IgG2 agonistic monoclonal antibody. Intravenous ivuxolimab was administered to patients every 2 weeks at six dose levels: 0.01, 0.1, 0.3, 1.5, 3 and 10 mg/kg. A male proportion of approximately 83% and a mean age of approximately 60 years, ranging from roughly 23 to 90, were recorded for the dose-escalation cohort. Patients were allowed to have had prior anti-PD-1, anti-PD-L1 or anti-CTLA-4 therapy, and 30% to 40% of the dose-escalation patients had been treated with checkpoint inhibitors. The paper reports the monotherapy dose-escalation portion (N of about 47 patients) of the phase I ivuxolimab trial. Of the roughly 50 dose-escalation patients, hepatocellular carcinoma was present in around 19, melanoma in approximately 15, renal cell carcinoma in 9 and head and neck cancer in 9. Partial responses occurred in three dose-escalation patients, of whom one had hepatocellular carcinoma and two had cutaneous melanoma. The purpose of peripheral TCRbeta sequencing was to test whether ivuxolimab changed TCR sequence diversity and led to clonal T-cell expansion. Results the study describes overall, beyond this receptor: The antigen specificity of the peripheral T cells that underwent clonal expansion was not determined. At doses of 0.1 to 3.0 mg/kg, clonal expansion of both CD4+ and CD8+ blood T cells was observed from baseline to week 6. On average, CD8+ T cells showed more expanded clones than CD4+ T cells after ivuxolimab. In the 0.1-3.0 mg/kg groups, partial responders were among the patients with the lowest normalized peripheral clonal expansion, particularly in CD8+ T cells. Low levels of normalized T-cell clonal expansion were also seen in some patients who did not respond.

To sequence the TCRbeta CDR3 region, genomic DNA was isolated from the sorted cells. The immunoSEQ Assay was used for sequencing of TCRbeta CDR3 regions. In TCRdb, the immuneACCESS table is reduced to in-frame sequences with V and J assigned. These tables do not hold every clone; where another copy was compared, an unresolved V gene accounts for under half, and the others remain unexplained. The sample data list about 45,000 clones, and around 82% of these were observed just once. Approximately 2.3% of the sample lies in the top ten. For CDR1 and CDR2, the germline V gene (reference sequence) lists SGHNT and YYREEE. Taken from cysteine to phenylalanine, the CDR3 has 20 residues. The CDR3 DNA has 60 bases and is translated from base 1. Relative to germline, V is 3 bases shorter and J is 7 bases shorter, with 34 bases between their ends. The trial excluded patients who had a history of autoimmune disease or who were on systemic immunosuppression. Peripheral blood for TCR sequencing was drawn from every dose cohort at baseline, at cycle 4 day 1 and at cycle 7 day 1. The samples were drawn from a first-in-human, open-label, multicenter phase I dose-escalation trial of ivuxolimab. Adults with locally advanced or metastatic melanoma, renal cell, hepatocellular, or head and neck squamous cell carcinoma were enrolled in the trial. CD4+ and CD8+ T cells were sorted separately from peripheral blood before TCR sequencing.

Notes on this clone: Its specific antigen is unknown. The sample holds no much larger clone one base away, and base qualities are not on file.

This sequence was found in an adult with an advanced solid tumor such as melanoma, head and neck, liver or kidney cancer. The sample here was CD4+ or CD8+ T cells sorted from blood, taken in a trial of the OX40 agonist ivuxolimab. The receptor chain draws on TRBV5-4 and TRBJ2-5; TRBD1 is a weak D gene call, 7 bases matching. At the DNA level, the sequence is TGTGCCAGCAGCTGGAGACAGGGACGGCCACATTACACCCCGGAGGGGACCCAGTACTTC. Its translation is CASSWRQGRPHYTPEGTQYF.